Each of the 28 T cell receptor beta chains below was sequenced from the same sample in a study of T cell responses to AZD1222 COVID-19 vaccine. Profiling relied on immunoSEQ multiplex PCR, and the TCRdb table lists in-frame clones only, not all of them. The profile shows about 110,000 clones, roughly 85% of them singletons. The sequenced sample was peripheral blood, obtained on day 0 of AZD1222 vaccination. The source of these receptors is an adult in good health.

V is TRBV9 and J is TRBJ1-1; D is undetermined. V shed 1 base and J shed 5 bases, with 18 bases lying between them. CDR1 is SGDLS, CDR2 YYNGEE, per germline. The CDR3 totals 16 residues. The CDR3 DNA is TGTGCCAGCAGCGTAACCCAGGTGGGAGGTCGGACTGAAGCTTTCTTT. Encoded protein: CASSVTQVGGRTEAFF.

V and J are TRBV4-1 and TRBJ2-3, with 8 bases that match TRBD2. Germline CDR1 reads MGHRA; CDR2 reads YSYEKL. The trim removed 1 base at V and 6 bases at J, leaving 6 bases unmatched. The CDR3 contains 15 residues. The CDR3 spells CASSQVVSGDDTQYF. In DNA, the CDR3 is TGCGCCAGCAGCCAAGTCGTTAGCGGGGATGATACGCAGTATTTT.

The chain has TRBV5-1 and TRBJ2-1; D call uncertain. The CDR3 consists of 14 residues. The V gene's germline CDR1 is SGHRS and CDR2 YFSETQ. Trimming removed 4 bases at V and 10 bases at J, with 18 bases between. The CDR3 loop reads CASSRLFSRGEQFF. For the CDR3, the DNA is TGCGCCAGCAGCCGCTTATTTTCACGAGGCGAGCAGTTCTTC.

The gene calls are TRBV27 and TRBJ1-2; D is undetermined. The CDR3 length is 13 residues. CDR1 and CDR2 from the germline V gene are MNHEY and SMNVEV (reference sequence). The V and J ends lost 2 bases and 0 bases respectively, with 4 bases between them. The CDR3 DNA reads as TGTGCCAGCAGTTTAAACTCTAACTATGGCTACACCTTC. Translation: CASSLNSNYGYTF.

This clone was seen a handful of times. The chain has TRBV19 and TRBJ2-1, with 7 bases that match TRBD2. The junction had 11 bases not matched to a gene; V was cut back by 5 bases and J by 4 bases. The CDR3 has 16 amino acids. The germline V gene has CDR1 LNHDA and CDR2 SQIVND (reference sequence). The CDR3: CASSPLERGLYNEQFF. CDR3 nucleotides: TGTGCCAGTAGTCCCTTAGAGCGGGGCCTTTACAATGAGCAGTTCTTC.

This chain joins TRBV19 and TRBJ1-1, with D hard to call. The CDR3 covers 14 residues. From germline, CDR1 is LNHDA and CDR2 SQIVND (reference sequence). With 2 bases removed from V and 1 base from J, the gap between germline ends came to 8 bases. CDR3 region: CASSIRQQNTEAFF. CDR3 sequence (DNA): TGTGCCAGTAGTATACGTCAGCAGAACACTGAAGCTTTCTTT.

J is TRBJ2-4 and V is TRBV7-2; D unresolved. Germline CDR1 SGHTA, CDR2 FQGNSA. Trimming took 3 bases from V and 1 from J, leaving 4 bases between them. The CDR3 is 13 amino acids. CDR3 bases: TGTGCCAGCAGCTTTCTGGCCAAAAACATTCAGTACTTC. This sequence encodes CASSFLAKNIQYF.

This rearrangement joins TRBV30 to TRBJ1-3; D remains unclear. Germline V gene sequence: CDR1 GTSNPN, CDR2 SVGIG (reference sequence). The V gene lost 4 bases and the J gene lost 11 bases, with 15 bases spanning the gap. The CDR3 is 12 residues long. In nucleotides, the CDR3 is TGTGCCTGGACCCCCTTGGAAACGGCCATATATTTT. Amino acids: CAWTPLETAIYF.

V gene TRBV28 combines with J gene TRBJ1-6; tentatively, D is TRBD1 (5 bases). Between the trimmed V and J ends, which lost 5 bases and 12 bases, there was a span of 5 bases. Germline V gene lookup returns CDR1 MDHEN and CDR2 SYDVKM. The CDR3 consists of 10 residues. CDR3 in DNA: TGTGCCAGCAGTCAGGGACCCCTCCACTTT. It specifies CASSQGPLHF.

The chain employs TRBV28 and TRBJ1-6; D call uncertain. The CDR3 is 13 amino acids. CDR1 and CDR2 from the germline V gene are MDHEN and SYDVKM. V shed 2 bases and J shed 7 bases, with 6 bases lying between them. The CDR3 region has the DNA TGTGCCAGCAGTTTAAGTACGAATTCACCCCTCCACTTT. This translates into CASSLSTNSPLHF. The full variable domain, with the rest looked up from reference TRBV28 and TRBJ1-6, is DVKVTQSSRYLVKRTGEKVFLECVQDMDHENMFWYRQDPGLGLRLIYFSYDVKMKEKGDIPEGYSVSREKKERFSLILESASTNQTSMYLCASSLSTNSPLHFGNGTRLTVT.

J is TRBJ2-7 and V is TRBV7-9; tentative D call: TRBD2 (6 bases). In germline, CDR1 is SEHNR, CDR2 FQNEAQ (reference sequence). This CDR3 is 14 amino acids long. Between the trimmed V and J ends, which lost 3 bases and 3 bases, there was a span of 12 bases. The CDR3 sequence is CASSFDGGYYEQYF. The CDR3 DNA sequence: TGTGCCAGCAGCTTCGACGGGGGTTACTACGAGCAGTACTTC.

This clone was found a few times. The V call is TRBV28, the J call TRBJ2-1, with 9 bases identical to TRBD2. The CDR3 sequence is 13 residues long. Germline trimming cut 5 bases from V and 12 bases from J; bases unmatched to any gene: 8. Germline CDR1 MDHEN, CDR2 SYDVKM. Here the CDR3 DNA reads TGTGCCAGCAGTGGACTAGCGCCGGGAACGCAGTTCTTC. Translation: CASSGLAPGTQFF. Based on the CDR3 plus reference TRBV28 and TRBJ2-1, the full variable domain is DVKVTQSSRYLVKRTGEKVFLECVQDMDHENMFWYRQDPGLGLRLIYFSYDVKMKEKGDIPEGYSVSREKKERFSLILESASTNQTSMYLCASSGLAPGTQFFGPGTRLTVL.

V is TRBV7-8 and J is TRBJ2-5; TRBD1 agrees at 9 bases. This CDR3 is 15 amino acids long. The V segment lost 0 bases and the J segment 9 bases; nucleotides outside the gene matches: 8. CDR1 is SGHVS and CDR2 is FQNEAQ in the germline V gene. CDR3 nucleotide sequence: TGTGCCAGCAGCTTAGCAGGACAGGGGACCGGGGCCCAGTACTTC. The encoded protein is CASSLAGQGTGAQYF.

V and J are TRBV29-1 and TRBJ1-4; the D is unclear. CDR3 size: 14 residues. Germline CDR1 is SQVTM and CDR2 is ANQGSEA. Deletions cut 6 bases from V and 4 bases from J, with 15 bases between. The CDR3: CSVGLMRDNEKLFF. The CDR3 DNA is TGCAGCGTGGGCCTGATGAGGGATAATGAAAAACTGTTTTTT.

The genes are TRBV13 and TRBJ2-5; 7 bases line up with TRBD2. Germline loops: CDR1 PRHDT, CDR2 FYEKMQ (reference sequence). The CDR3 totals 14 residues. V shed 5 bases, J shed 5 bases, and the junction held 8 bases outside the gene matches. CDR3 amino acids: CASSLRVSGETQYF. Written as DNA, the CDR3 is TGTGCCAGCAGCCTCAGAGTTAGCGGGGAGACCCAGTACTTC.

The V and J genes are TRBV18 and TRBJ2-5; tentative D call: TRBD1 (5 bases). This CDR3 has 14 amino acids. Deletions cut 1 base from V and 2 bases from J, with 8 bases between. CDR1 and CDR2 (germline): KGHSH, LQKENI. The DNA for the CDR3 is TGTGCCAGCTCACCACGTAGGACACAAGAGACCCAGTACTTC. This codes for CASSPRRTQETQYF.

This chain uses TRBV5-5 with TRBJ1-5, with D possibly matching TRBD1 (5 bases). The CDR3 totals 13 residues. CDR1 and CDR2 from the germline V gene are SGHKS and YYEKEE (reference sequence). V was clipped by 3 bases and J by 4 bases, with 8 bases between them. The CDR3 region has the DNA TGTGCCAGCAGCTCCGGGACTAATCAGCCCCAGCATTTT. Amino acids: CASSSGTNQPQHF.

The rearrangement joins TRBV9 to TRBJ1-6, with D possibly TRBD1 on 5 matching bases. Trimming took 5 bases from V and 7 from J, leaving 13 bases between them. In germline, CDR1 is SGDLS, CDR2 YYNGEE. The CDR3 is 14 amino acids. CDR3: CASSPSGRNSPLHF. DNA for the CDR3: TGTGCCAGCAGTCCTTCGGGGCGCAATTCACCCCTCCACTTT. Full variable domain (rest looked up from reference TRBV9 and TRBJ1-6): DSGVTQTPKHLITATGQRVTLRCSPRSGDLSVYWYQQSLDQGLQFLIQYYNGEERAKGNILERFSAQQFPDLHSELNLSSLELGDSALYFCASSPSGRNSPLHFGNGTRLTVT.

The CDR3 reads CASSQGPGLSEQYF. The CDR3 region has the DNA TGTGCCAGCAGCCAAGGCCCGGGGTTGAGCGAGCAGTACTTC. The rearrangement uses TRBV3-1 (or the pseudogene TRBV3-2) and TRBJ2-7, with a weak D call TRBD2 (5 bases). Trimming took 1 base from V and 6 from J, leaving 13 bases between them. The CDR3 spans 14 residues. Germline CDR1 and CDR2: LGHDT and YNNKEL (reference sequence).

This sequence joins TRBV11-3 and TRBJ2-2; a possible D gene is TRBD1 (5 bases). This CDR3 comprises 16 residues. V lost 5 bases and J 4 bases, leaving 17 bases between the germline ends. CDR1 SGHNT and CDR2 YENEEA come from the germline V gene. The CDR3 here is CASSPNQGVTTGELFF. DNA of the CDR3: TGTGCCAGCAGCCCCAATCAAGGGGTTACCACCGGGGAGCTGTTTTTT.

The rearrangement uses TRBV6-1 and TRBJ2-5, with 11 nucleotides matching TRBD2. The CDR3 runs 14 residues. Germline-derived CDR1 and CDR2 are MNHNS and SASEGT. The V gene end was trimmed by 3 bases and the J gene end by 7 bases; junction bases not matched to a gene: 4. DNA for the CDR3: TGTGCCAGCAGTGAGCAAGGGACTAGCGGGACCCAGTACTTC. Translating it yields CASSEQGTSGTQYF.

This clone came up a few times. V usage is TRBV7-9 and J usage is TRBJ1-1; a possible D gene is TRBD1 (5 bases). Trimming took 6 bases from V and 4 from J, leaving 21 bases between them. This CDR3 contains 16 residues. CDR1 is SEHNR, CDR2 FQNEAQ, per germline (reference sequence). CDR3 in amino acids: CASSQPGYDVGTEAFF. CDR3 bases: TGTGCCAGCAGTCAACCAGGGTACGACGTGGGCACTGAAGCTTTCTTT.

The genes are TRBV24-1 and TRBJ2-2; TRBD1 might be the D (7 bases). The CDR3 runs to 14 residues. V was trimmed by 10 bases and J by 5 bases, leaving 16 bases between them. Germline-derived CDR1 and CDR2 are KGHDR and SFDVKD. The CDR3 nucleotides read TGTGCCACGCAGGGGGGCAAAAGGACCGGGGAGCTGTTTTTT. It specifies CATQGGKRTGELFF.

This clone turned up a few times. The chain combines TRBV19 with TRBJ1-2, with D unclear. Deletions cut 7 bases from V and 4 bases from J, with 16 bases between. Per the germline V gene, CDR1 is LNHDA and CDR2 is SQIVND (reference sequence). The CDR3 has 14 residues. The CDR3: CASKDDGNPYGYTF. Here the CDR3 DNA reads TGTGCCAGTAAGGACGACGGAAACCCCTATGGCTACACCTTC.

This clone was seen a handful of times. This chain links TRBV11-2 with TRBJ1-3; no firm D call. V was pared by 8 bases and J by 0 bases, with 14 bases between. The CDR3 length is 15 residues. Germline-derived CDR1 and CDR2 are SGHAT and FQNNGV. DNA for the CDR3: TGTGCCAGCGCCAGGCTGGGCCGCTCTGGAAACACCATATATTTT. This gives the protein CASARLGRSGNTIYF.

This chain connects TRBV18 to TRBJ1-1, with TRBD1 matching over 9 bases. V shed 6 bases and J 0 bases; nucleotides not matched to a gene: 8. The CDR3 sequence is 16 residues long. Per germline, CDR1 KGHSH and CDR2 LQKENI. CDR3 sequence: CASSPDRGFLNTEAFF. In DNA, the CDR3 is TGTGCCAGCTCGCCAGACAGGGGGTTTCTGAACACTGAAGCTTTCTTT. The variable domain in full, completed from reference TRBV18 and TRBJ1-1, reads NAGVMQNPRHLVRRRGQEARLRCSPMKGHSHVYWYRQLPEEGLKFMVYLQKENIIDESGMPKERFSAEFPKEGPSILRIQQVVRGDSAAYFCASSPDRGFLNTEAFFGQGTRLTVV.

This clone has a single count. The CDR3 DNA reads TGTGCCAGCACGGCCCGGGCAGCTGGAAACACCATATATTTT. As protein: CASTARAAGNTIYF. The rearrangement links TRBV7-9 to TRBJ1-3; D call uncertain. This CDR3 spans 14 amino acids. Per germline, CDR1 SEHNR and CDR2 FQNEAQ (reference sequence). Trimming shortened V by 7 bases and J by 2 bases, and 12 bases separated the two germline ends. Full variable domain (outside the CDR3, taken from reference TRBV7-9 and TRBJ1-3): DTGVSQNPRHKITKRGQNVTFRCDPISEHNRLYWYRQTLGQGPEFLTYFQNEAQLEKSRLLSDRFSAERPKGSFSTLEIQRTEQGDSAMYLCASTARAAGNTIYFGEGSWLTVV.

The chain has TRBV27 and TRBJ1-2; 11 positions agree with TRBD1. The CDR3 runs 14 residues. The V gene's germline CDR1 is MNHEY and CDR2 SMNVEV (reference sequence). The V segment lost 3 bases and the J segment 8 bases; nucleotides outside the gene matches: 5. The CDR3 sequence is CASSFLDRGQGYTF. CDR3 DNA sequence: TGTGCCAGCAGTTTCTTGGACAGGGGGCAGGGCTACACCTTC.